A single sample is the source of the 20 T cell receptor beta chains below, sequenced in a study of T cells in Graves' hyperthyroidism and ophthalmopathy. Using RNA transcripts as the source, TCR beta CDR3 regions were amplified. HTBI primers drove first-round RT-PCR of the TCR CDR3. MiXCR, run by TCRdb on the multiplex PCR reads, gives a single entry per CDR3 protein. The data contain under 450,000 distinct CDR3 sequences, about 17% of them singletons. What was sequenced was blood. These receptors came from a woman under 40 with Graves' hyperthyroidism that later progressed to Graves' ophthalmopathy.

This clonotype showed up many times. The rearrangement uses TRBV10-3 and TRBJ2-7; D is uncertain. CDR3 length equals 16 residues. Germline V CDR1 and CDR2: ENHRY, SYGVKD. Trimming took off 5 bases at V and 1 base at J, with 18 bases between the two ends. CDR3 region: CAISLVKLASSYEQYF. The CDR3 DNA reads TGTGCCATCAGTTTGGTAAAGCTCGCGAGTTCCTACGAGCAGTACTTC.

This clonotype was counted ten times or more. The chain is built from TRBV24-1 and TRBJ2-7; D possibly corresponds to TRBD1 (6 bases). The V and J ends lost 2 bases and 5 bases respectively, with 12 bases between them. The CDR3 loop spans 14 amino acids. From germline, CDR1 is KGHDR and CDR2 SFDVKD. The CDR3 DNA follows: TGTGCCACCAGTGATTCAGGGGCTAGGGACGAGCAGTACTTC. Residues: CATSDSGARDEQYF.

This clonotype was seen repeatedly, ten times or more. The chain couples TRBV6-1 to TRBJ1-4, with D possibly TRBD1 on 6 matching bases. Looked up from germline, CDR1 is MNHNS and CDR2 is SASEGT. This CDR3 region has 18 residues. Trimming shortened V by 5 bases and J by 0 bases, and 19 bases separated the two germline ends. The CDR3 DNA reads TGTGCCAGCAGTTGGGATGGACAGAAACTAGCAACTAATGAAAAACTGTTTTTT. Translating it yields CASSWDGQKLATNEKLFF.

This clonotype has at least ten counts. This chain joins TRBV7-9 and TRBJ1-1; no firm D call. The CDR3 length is 13 residues. V lost 5 bases, J lost 0 bases, and 7 bases lay in between. Germline CDR1 and CDR2: SEHNR and FQNEAQ (reference sequence). The CDR3 DNA sequence: TGTGCCAGCAGCAAAATGATGAACACTGAAGCTTTCTTT. Its protein product is CASSKMMNTEAFF.

This clonotype was recorded at least ten times. V gene TRBV7-9 combines with J gene TRBJ2-1; possibly TRBD2 for D (5 bases). CDR3 length equals 11 residues. Germline V gives CDR1 SEHNR, CDR2 FQNEAQ (reference sequence). V lost 5 bases and J 8 bases, leaving 7 bases between the germline ends. CDR3 sequence (DNA): TGTGCCAGCAGCGAGGGATATGAGCAGTTCTTC. Translating it yields CASSEGYEQFF.

V is TRBV27 and J is TRBJ2-1; the D gene is possibly TRBD2 (5 bases). V was shortened by 3 bases and J by 14 bases, with 14 bases between the two germline ends. CDR3 length: 12 residues. The germline V gene encodes CDR1 MNHEY and CDR2 SMNVEV (reference sequence). This CDR3 reads CASSFLDSAEFF. The CDR3 DNA is TGTGCCAGCAGTTTCCTGGACTCGGCGGAGTTCTTC.

This clonotype was seen at least ten times. V gene TRBV2 combines with J gene TRBJ2-7, with D unresolved. CDR1 is SNHLY, CDR2 FYNNEI, per germline. The CDR3 consists of 14 residues. Trimming removed 6 bases at V and 5 bases at J, with 17 bases between. The CDR3 nucleotides read TGTGCCAGCAGATGGACGGTGGGTAGGAACGAGCAGTACTTC. Its translation: CASRWTVGRNEQYF.

This clonotype was detected many times. V usage is TRBV24-1 and J usage is TRBJ2-1; D unclear. This CDR3 contains 12 residues. Germline lookup yields CDR1 KGHDR and CDR2 SFDVKD. The V end was cut by 3 bases, the J end by 7 bases, with 6 bases between. CDR3 region: CATSDPMNEQFF. The CDR3 DNA reads TGTGCCACCAGTGATCCGATGAATGAGCAGTTCTTC.

The gene calls are TRBV20-1 and TRBJ2-7, with 8 nucleotides matching TRBD1. The germline V gene has CDR1 DFQATT and CDR2 SNEGSKA (reference sequence). CDR3 length: 14 amino acids. Trimming removed 8 bases from V and 5 bases from J; junction bases left unmatched: 14. This CDR3 reads CSSFGQGKIHEQYF. In DNA form, the CDR3 reads TGCAGTTCGTTCGGACAGGGTAAAATCCACGAGCAGTACTTC.

This clonotype has a count of ten or more. V and J are TRBV7-9 and TRBJ2-1; 10 bases align to TRBD2. The CDR3 is 17 residues long. Germline values: CDR1 SEHNR, CDR2 FQNEAQ (reference sequence). The V and J ends lost 5 bases and 6 bases, in that order; junction bases with no gene match: 13. The CDR3 sequence is CASSPRPGTSATNEQFF. The CDR3 coding sequence is TGTGCCAGCAGCCCACGCCCCGGGACTAGCGCTACCAATGAGCAGTTCTTC.

This clonotype occurred many times. V usage is TRBV28 and J usage is TRBJ2-1, with D maybe TRBD1 (6 bases). This CDR3 comprises 12 residues. V lost 3 bases, J lost 11 bases, and 11 bases lay in between. From germline, CDR1 is MDHEN and CDR2 SYDVKM. The CDR3 DNA is TGTGCCAGCAGTTTTCAGGGGTTGAAGCAGTTCTTC. Translating it yields CASSFQGLKQFF.

As regards this clonotype: The junction shows a germline mismatch at one end, possibly a read error. This chain joins TRBV11-3 and TRBJ2-2; TRBD2 is a possible D gene (5 bases). The germline V gene encodes CDR1 SGHNT and CDR2 YENEEA. The CDR3 contains 14 residues. CDR3 region: CASSLRENTGEPFF. CDR3 nucleotide sequence: TGTGCCAGCAGCTTACGCGAAAACACCGGGGAGCCGTTTTTT. Full variable domain (rest looked up from reference TRBV11-3 and TRBJ2-2): EAGVVQSPRYKIIEKKQPVAFWCNPISGHNTLYWYLQNLGQGPELLIRYENEEAVDDSQLPKDRFSAERLKGVDSTLKIQPAELGDSAVYLCASSLRENTGEPFFGEGSRLTVL.

The chain combines TRBV11-2 with TRBJ2-2; TRBD1 or TRBD2 may be the D gene (5 bases each). The CDR3 is made up of 16 amino acids. CDR1 and CDR2 from the germline V gene are SGHAT and FQNNGV. Trimming stripped 4 bases from V and 4 bases from J, with 16 bases between. Here the CDR3 reads CASSSVKGTGTGELFF. Written as DNA, the CDR3 is TGTGCCAGCAGCTCGGTGAAAGGGACGGGCACCGGGGAGCTGTTTTTT.

This clonotype came up many times. V is TRBV13 and J is TRBJ1-1; possibly TRBD1 for D (5 bases). The CDR3 contains 14 residues. Germline-derived CDR1 and CDR2 are PRHDT and FYEKMQ (reference sequence). The V gene lost 3 bases and the J gene lost 2 bases, with 10 bases spanning the gap. This CDR3 is CASSFQGANTEAFF. DNA of the CDR3: TGTGCCAGCAGCTTCCAGGGAGCCAACACTGAAGCTTTCTTT.

This clonotype was picked up many times. The chain carries TRBV2 and TRBJ2-1; TRBD1 aligns across 7 bases. Germline V gives CDR1 SNHLY, CDR2 FYNNEI. V was clipped by 4 bases and J by 4 bases; unmatched bases: 7. This CDR3 spans 15 amino acids. This chain's CDR3 is CASSGRTGLYNEQFF. The CDR3 DNA reads TGTGCCAGCAGTGGGCGGACAGGCCTTTACAATGAGCAGTTCTTC.

This clonotype was observed a handful of times. V and J are TRBV7-2 and TRBJ1-5; D is unclear. This CDR3 has 15 residues. Trimming took off 6 bases at V and 7 bases at J, with 19 bases between the two ends. Germline V CDR1 and CDR2: SGHTA, FQGNSA. Written as DNA, the CDR3 is TGTGCCAGCAGTTCGTTACCGCCGCGGTTCCAGCCCCAGCATTTT. This sequence encodes CASSSLPPRFQPQHF.

This clonotype was seen more than once but under ten times. V is TRBV5-5 and J is TRBJ2-7; 7 bases fit TRBD1. The length of the CDR3 is 15 residues. V lost 4 bases to trimming and J lost 4 bases; unmatched junction nucleotides: 11. Per the germline V gene, CDR1 is SGHKS and CDR2 is YYEKEE (reference sequence). CDR3 sequence (DNA): TGTGCCAGCAGCCCCACCGGGACAGAGTTATACGAGCAGTACTTC. Translation gives CASSPTGTELYEQYF.

This clonotype occurred many times. The chain uses TRBV6-1 and TRBJ2-7; 13 bases match TRBD2. The CDR3 runs to 15 residues. V shed 7 bases and J 4 bases; nucleotides not matched to a gene: 7. Germline CDR1 reads MNHNS; CDR2 reads SASEGT. The CDR3 sequence is CASTGLAGVPYEQYF. Here the CDR3 DNA reads TGTGCCAGCACCGGACTAGCGGGGGTCCCGTACGAGCAGTACTTC.

The table lists this clonotype with a count of one. The chain employs TRBV6-2 or TRBV6-3 and TRBJ1-2; maybe TRBD1 (6 bases). CDR1 MNHEY and CDR2 SVGEGT come from the germline V gene. This CDR3 has 14 residues. V was cut by 5 bases and J by 2 bases, with 12 bases left in between. As DNA, the CDR3 is TGTGCCAGCAGTCGAGGGGGACAAAACTATGGCTACACCTTC. It translates to CASSRGGQNYGYTF.

This clonotype has ten or more counts. DNA for the CDR3: TGTGCCAGCACCATAACAGTGAACTATGGCTACACCTTC. It specifies CASTITVNYGYTF. The rearrangement uses TRBV2 and TRBJ1-2; the D is unclear. From germline, CDR1 is SNHLY and CDR2 FYNNEI. The CDR3 is 13 amino acids. Trimming shortened V by 7 bases and J by 2 bases, and 11 bases separated the two germline ends.